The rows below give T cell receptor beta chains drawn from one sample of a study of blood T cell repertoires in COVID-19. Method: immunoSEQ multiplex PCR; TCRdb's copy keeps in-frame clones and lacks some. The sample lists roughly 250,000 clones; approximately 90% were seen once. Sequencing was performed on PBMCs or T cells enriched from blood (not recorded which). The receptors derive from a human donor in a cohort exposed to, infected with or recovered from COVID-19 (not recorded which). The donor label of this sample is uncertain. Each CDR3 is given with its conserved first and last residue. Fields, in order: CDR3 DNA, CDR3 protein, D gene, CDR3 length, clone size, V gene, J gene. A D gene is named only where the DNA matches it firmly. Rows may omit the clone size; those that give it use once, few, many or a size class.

TGTGCCAGCAGCGCCGGGACAACAAACCAAGAGACCCAGTACTTC	CASSAGTTNQETQYF	NA	15	NA	TRBV9	TRBJ2-5
TGTGCCAGCTCACCCCGCGAAGGGGGCACTGAAGCTTTCTTT	CASSPREGGTEAFF	NA	14	few	TRBV18	TRBJ1-1
TGTGCCAGTAGTCCCGGGGGAAGGGCCGAGAACTATGGCTACACCTTC	CASSPGGRAENYGYTF	NA	16	once	TRBV19	TRBJ1-2
TGTGCCAGCAGTGAAGAGTGGGTAGGAGCCCATGAAGCTTTCTTT	CASSEEWVGAHEAFF	NA	15	NA	TRBV25-1	TRBJ1-1
TGTGCCAGCAGTGACCCGGGACAGGTGAATTCACCCCTCCACTTT	CASSDPGQVNSPLHF	TRBD1	15	NA	TRBV2	TRBJ1-6
TGTGCCAGTAGCCCGGGACAGGGTAGTTATGGCTACACCTTC	CASSPGQGSYGYTF	TRBD1	14	NA	TRBV19	TRBJ1-2
TGTGCCAGCAGCGGACAGGGGGCGCGGATCTATGGCTACACCTTC	CASSGQGARIYGYTF	TRBD1	15	NA	TRBV6-2/TRBV6-3	TRBJ1-2
TGTGCCAGCAGCTCTCTCCGGGAGCCCCCCTACAATGAGCAGTTCTTC	CASSSLREPPYNEQFF	NA	16	NA	TRBV11-2	TRBJ2-1
TGTGCCAGCAGTTTGGCCCAGGGAGAAAAACTGTTTTTT	CASSLAQGEKLFF	NA	13	NA	TRBV12-3/TRBV12-4	TRBJ1-4
TGTGCCAGCAGCCTAGGTTGGGGCTACACCTTC	CASSLGWGYTF	NA	11	NA	TRBV12-3/TRBV12-4	TRBJ1-2
TGTGCCTGCCAGGGGACCTATAATTCACCCCTCCACTTT	CACQGTYNSPLHF	NA	13	NA	TRBV30	TRBJ1-6
TGTGCCAGCAGCCAAGATCGAGGGGGATGGGCCAATAATGAGCAGTTCTTC	CASSQDRGGWANNEQFF	NA	17	NA	TRBV3-1/TRBV3-2	TRBJ2-1
TGCGCCAGCAGCCAGGGACTAGCGGGGGCCCCTTACACAGATACGCAGTATTTT	CASSQGLAGAPYTDTQYF	TRBD2	18	NA	TRBV5-1	TRBJ2-3
TGCGCCAGCAGCTCCGGGGACAGGGAGAGTGAAAAACTGTTTTTT	CASSSGDRESEKLFF	TRBD1	15	NA	TRBV5-1	TRBJ1-4
TGTGCCAGCAGCTTAACGGCGACAGGGCAAGGTTCGGGCACCGGGGAGCTGTTTTTT	CASSLTATGQGSGTGELFF	TRBD1	19	NA	TRBV7-3	TRBJ2-2
TGTGCCAGCAGCAGTGGTTACCGGAGTAACTATGGCTACACCTTC	CASSSGYRSNYGYTF	NA	15	NA	TRBV6-6	TRBJ1-2
TGTGCCAGCAGTGAACACAGGGGTGTGCAAGAGACCCAGTACTTC	CASSEHRGVQETQYF	TRBD1	15	NA	TRBV6-1	TRBJ2-5
TGTGCCAGCAGTGAATGGCAGGGGGCAGATATAAATGAAAAACTGTTTTTT	CASSEWQGADINEKLFF	TRBD1	17	NA	TRBV2	TRBJ1-4
TGTGCCAGCAGCCAAGACTACCACAATGAGCAGTTCTTC	CASSQDYHNEQFF	NA	13	once	TRBV3-1/TRBV3-2	TRBJ2-1
TGCGCCAGCAGCACCCGTGTCTGGGACAGGGTTATCCCCGGGGAGCTGTTTTTT	CASSTRVWDRVIPGELFF	TRBD1	18	NA	TRBV4-3	TRBJ2-2
TGTGCCAGCAGCTTAGGGGGCGACTATCAGCCCCAGCATTTT	CASSLGGDYQPQHF	NA	14	NA	TRBV11-2	TRBJ1-5
TGCGCCAGCAGCTTCGACAGCATGAACACTGAAGCTTTCTTT	CASSFDSMNTEAFF	NA	14	NA	TRBV5-1	TRBJ1-1
TGTGCCAGTAGTATCTGGACAGCGACAAACACTGAAGCTTTCTTT	CASSIWTATNTEAFF	NA	15	few	TRBV19	TRBJ1-1
TGCGCCAGCAGCCGCATGCTTGACAGGGCGGGCTCCTACGAGCAGTACTTC	CASSRMLDRAGSYEQYF	TRBD1	17	NA	TRBV4-1	TRBJ2-7
TGTGCCAGTAGTCCGAGGACTAGCGGGGACCAAGAGACCCAGTACTTC	CASSPRTSGDQETQYF	TRBD2	16	NA	TRBV19	TRBJ2-5
TGTGCCAGCAGCCCAGGGATCGGTGAGACAGATACGCAGTATTTT	CASSPGIGETDTQYF	NA	15	NA	TRBV7-9	TRBJ2-3
TGTGCCAGCAGCCAAGATCCAGGGTTACGTGGGTATTTT	CASSQDPGLRGYF	NA	13	NA	TRBV14	TRBJ2-3
TGTGCCTGGAGCCCCCGAGGGGGCGTCCAAGAGACCCAGTACTTC	CAWSPRGGVQETQYF	TRBD1	15	NA	TRBV30	TRBJ2-5
TGTGCCAGCAGCCAGTGGGGCAACACTGAAGCTTTCTTT	CASSQWGNTEAFF	NA	13	NA	TRBV14	TRBJ1-1
TGCGCCAGCAGCCAAGATCGGGGGCGGGGGGGTTACAATGAGCAGTTCTTC	CASSQDRGRGGYNEQFF	TRBD2	17	NA	TRBV4-3	TRBJ2-1